The following is a T cell receptor beta chain sequence with its context. Its antigen is as yet unknown. Assay used: immunoSEQ multiplex PCR; TCRdb lists only in-frame clones, some missing. The repertoire holds 65,000 to 85,000 clones, with roughly nine tenths as singletons. The data stem from a study of Tregs in tolerant kidney transplant recipients. Related graft donors supplied nonmyeloablative bone marrow transplants, and mixed chimerism was transient. General study points: Expanding Tregs on activated donor B cells appeared to best identify donor-specific TCRbeta clones.

The germline CDR1 and CDR2 sequences are SGHDN and FVKESK. V trimming: 0 bases; J trimming: 6 bases; junction bases outside the gene matches: 7. There are 16 residues in the CDR3. The sequence derives from a human patient who received a combined kidney and bone marrow transplant. Among the T cells, some may be from the graft donor. This material consisted of CD4+ T cells from blood (PBMCs), taken 24 months after the transplant. This chain connects TRBV14 to TRBJ1-4; 7 bases line up with TRBD1. CDR3 sequence reads: CASSQEIAQGYEKLFF. In DNA form, the CDR3 reads TGTGCCAGCAGCCAAGAAATAGCACAGGGGTATGAAAAACTGTTTTTT.